These 23 T cell receptor beta chains originate from one sample sequenced in a study of cytomegalovirus exposure and HLA in healthy donors. Libraries were prepared by immunoSEQ multiplex PCR; TCRdb keeps only in-frame clonotypes and omits some of them. The repertoire includes approximately 300,000 clones, about nine tenths of them detected once, and roughly 0.8% sits in the top ten. The material sequenced was PBMCs. These TCRs come from a woman aged 18-29 years in good health and CMV-seronegative.

This chain uses TRBV15 with TRBJ1-1; D is unresolved. Germline V gene sequence: CDR1 LNHNV, CDR2 YYDKDF (reference sequence). V dropped 0 bases and J dropped 11 bases, with 13 bases sitting between them. This CDR3 is built from 13 residues. The chain's CDR3 is CATSRDLRQVAFF. CDR3 DNA: TGTGCCACCAGCAGAGATCTTAGGCAGGTTGCTTTCTTT.

The rearrangement uses TRBV4-3 and TRBJ1-5, with TRBD1 as a possible D gene (6 bases). Germline V gene lookup returns CDR1 LGHNA and CDR2 YSLEER. The CDR3 has 18 residues. The germline V and J ends were trimmed by 3 bases and 0 bases, with 18 bases remaining between them. CDR3 sequence reads: CASSQYVLGGASNQPQHF. The CDR3 coding sequence is TGCGCCAGCAGCCAGTACGTTCTGGGGGGGGCTAGCAATCAGCCCCAGCATTTT.

This clone was picked up a small number of times. CDR3 amino acids: CASSPRGAYGYTF. Here the CDR3 DNA reads TGTGCCAGCAGCCCCCGGGGAGCCTATGGCTACACCTTC. The chain combines TRBV5-4 with TRBJ1-2, with unresolved D. Trimming took off 4 bases at V and 4 bases at J, with 11 bases between the two ends. Per the germline V gene, CDR1 is SGHNT and CDR2 is YYREEE (reference sequence). This CDR3 region has 13 residues.

This chain connects TRBV18 to TRBJ2-3; 7 bases are shared with TRBD2. V lost 3 bases to trimming and J lost 5 bases; unmatched junction nucleotides: 5. The CDR3 contains 14 residues. Germline V CDR1 and CDR2: KGHSH, LQKENI. CDR3 DNA: TGTGCCAGCTCACCGAGCGGGACGGGAGATACGCAGTATTTT. Translated, it gives CASSPSGTGDTQYF.

The rearrangement links TRBV27 to TRBJ2-5; tentatively, D is TRBD1 (5 bases). CDR3 size: 13 residues. Trimming removed 4 bases at V and 0 bases at J, with 6 bases between. Germline CDR1 and CDR2: MNHEY and SMNVEV (reference sequence). Written as DNA, the CDR3 is TGTGCCAGCAGTTGGACATACCAAGAGACCCAGTACTTC. Its protein is CASSWTYQETQYF.

The chain is built from TRBV5-4 and TRBJ1-2; a weak D match, TRBD1 (6 bases). V was pared by 3 bases and J by 6 bases, with 9 bases between. This CDR3 spans 12 amino acids. Germline CDR1 reads SGHNT; CDR2 reads YYREEE (reference sequence). The chain's CDR3 is CASSYGQNGYTF. CDR3 coding DNA: TGTGCCAGCAGCTATGGACAGAATGGCTACACCTTC.

The V and J genes are TRBV7-9 and TRBJ1-2, with D perhaps matching TRBD1 (5 bases). Trimming stripped 7 bases from V and 3 bases from J, with 18 bases between. Germline V gene sequence: CDR1 SEHNR, CDR2 FQNEAQ (reference sequence). This CDR3 is built from 15 residues. The CDR3 bases are TGTGCCAGCACAGCCCAGGGATTTGGTGACTATGGCTACACCTTC. As protein: CASTAQGFGDYGYTF. Looking up the rest from reference TRBV7-9 and TRBJ1-2 gives the full variable domain: DTGVSQNPRHKITKRGQNVTFRCDPISEHNRLYWYRQTLGQGPEFLTYFQNEAQLEKSRLLSDRFSAERPKGSFSTLEIQRTEQGDSAMYLCASTAQGFGDYGYTFGSGTRLTVV.

The J gene is TRBJ2-2, the V gene TRBV18; 14 nucleotides agree with TRBD2. The CDR3 is 16 residues long. Germline CDR1 KGHSH, CDR2 LQKENI. V shed 3 bases and J 6 bases; nucleotides not matched to a gene: 3. Here the CDR3 reads CASSPGLAGVAGELFF. In DNA form, the CDR3 reads TGTGCCAGCTCACCGGGACTAGCGGGAGTGGCCGGGGAGCTGTTTTTT.

The DNA of the CDR3 is TGTGCCAGCAGCCAAGATCAGGAGACAGGGGACGAGCAGTACTTC. Its protein is CASSQDQETGDEQYF. The chain joins TRBV4-2 to TRBJ2-7; TRBD1 aligns across 8 bases. This CDR3 spans 15 amino acids. Germline values: CDR1 LGHNA, CDR2 YNFKEQ. Trimming removed 0 bases from V and 5 bases from J; junction bases left unmatched: 6.

The chain recombines TRBV27 with TRBJ2-7, with TRBD2 identical over 12 bases. The CDR3 spans 15 residues. Germline V gene data show CDR1 as MNHEY and CDR2 as SMNVEV (reference sequence). V was clipped by 4 bases and J by 3 bases; unmatched bases: 4. CDR3 sequence: CASSSGTSGFYEQYF. The CDR3 DNA is TGTGCCAGCAGTTCCGGGACTAGCGGGTTCTACGAGCAGTACTTC.

This clone was observed a few times. In this CDR3 the conserved last residue, phenylalanine or tryptophan, is missing, so a read error is likely. Because the CDR3's place on the DNA is in doubt, the DNA is left out and the CDR3 is given as listed by TCRdb. The chain combines TRBV7-9 with TRBJ1-4; no check of the table's D call, TRBD1, against the DNA was made. Germline V gene lookup returns CDR1 SEHNR and CDR2 FQNEAQ (reference sequence). A total of 13 residues make up the CDR3, ends included. The CDR3 region is CASSKTGTGAPEV.

The CDR3 reads CASSPRGQGPDTQYF. The DNA for the CDR3 is TGTGCCAGCTCACCAAGGGGACAGGGACCAGATACGCAGTATTTT. The V gene is TRBV18, the J gene TRBJ2-3; TRBD1 agrees at 9 bases. Trimming at V came to 2 bases and at J to 4 bases, leaving 4 bases not matched to a gene. This CDR3 has 15 amino acids. Per the germline V gene, CDR1 is KGHSH and CDR2 is LQKENI.

The chain couples TRBV5-1 to TRBJ2-1, with TRBD2 matching over 11 bases. In germline, CDR1 is SGHRS, CDR2 YFSETQ. This CDR3 has 14 amino acids. Losses at the gene ends were 3 bases for V and 4 bases for J; bases not matched to a gene: 0. The CDR3 coding sequence is TGCGCCAGCAGCTGGACTAGCGGGTACAATGAGCAGTTCTTC. This codes for CASSWTSGYNEQFF.

V usage is TRBV19 and J usage is TRBJ2-1, with 16 bases fitting TRBD2. After removal of 4 bases from V and 11 bases from J, the junction contained 5 bases not matched to a gene. Germline CDR1 reads LNHDA; CDR2 reads SQIVND (reference sequence). CDR3 length: 15 amino acids. CDR3 bases: TGTGCCAGTAGTAGGGGGACTAGCGGGAGGGCCCAGCAGTTCTTC. This encodes CASSRGTSGRAQQFF.

The V gene is TRBV6-5, the J gene TRBJ2-7, with 7 nucleotides matching TRBD1. Germline V lookup: CDR1 MNHEY, CDR2 SVGAGI. Trimming at V came to 5 bases and at J to 3 bases, leaving 4 bases not matched to a gene. The CDR3 consists of 13 residues. The CDR3 DNA is TGTGCCAGCAGTATCCGGACAGGCTACGAGCAGTACTTC. Its protein is CASSIRTGYEQYF.

The chain joins TRBV2 to TRBJ2-4; 10 bases are shared with TRBD2. J gave up 12 bases and V 8 bases, and 13 bases lay outside the gene matches. Germline CDR1 reads SNHLY; CDR2 reads FYNNEI. This CDR3 has 14 amino acids. CDR3 amino acids: CASFEGLAGVNQYF. CDR3 DNA sequence: TGTGCCAGCTTTGAAGGGCTAGCGGGAGTCAATCAGTACTTC. The variable domain in full, completed from reference TRBV2 and TRBJ2-4, reads EPEVTQTPSHQVTQMGQEVILRCVPISNHLYFYWYRQILGQKVEFLVSFYNNEISEKSEIFDDQFSVERPDGSNFTLKIRSTKLEDSAMYFCASFEGLAGVNQYFGAGTRLSVL.

The chain has TRBV6-1 and TRBJ1-5, with D possibly being TRBD1 (5 bases). V lost 5 bases, J lost 7 bases, and 15 bases lay in between. The CDR3 contains 14 residues. From germline, CDR1 is MNHNS and CDR2 SASEGT. DNA of the CDR3: TGTGCCAGCAGTCCCTGGGGGGAGTGGCAGCCCCAGCATTTT. Translation: CASSPWGEWQPQHF.

The genes are TRBV7-9 and TRBJ1-1; tentatively, D is TRBD1 (6 bases). Trimming took 5 bases from V and 0 from J, leaving 16 bases between them. Germline values: CDR1 SEHNR, CDR2 FQNEAQ (reference sequence). CDR3 size: 16 residues. Here the CDR3 reads CASSPQGTYMNTEAFF. CDR3 bases: TGTGCCAGCAGCCCCCAGGGGACATACATGAACACTGAAGCTTTCTTT.

The gene calls are TRBV6-1 and TRBJ1-1; 8 bases map to TRBD1. The CDR3 spans 13 residues. Germline V lookup: CDR1 MNHNS, CDR2 SASEGT. V shed 7 bases and J 1 base; nucleotides not matched to a gene: 2. CDR3 protein: CASNDRGNTEAFF. The CDR3 region has the DNA TGTGCCAGCAATGACAGGGGGAACACTGAAGCTTTCTTT.

The chain recombines TRBV18 with TRBJ1-2; a weak D match, TRBD1 (6 bases). CDR1 is KGHSH and CDR2 is LQKENI in the germline V gene. There are 15 residues in the CDR3. V lost 3 bases and J 0 bases, leaving 11 bases between the germline ends. The CDR3, as DNA: TGTGCCAGCTCACCCAGACAGGCAGCTAACTATGGCTACACCTTC. Residues: CASSPRQAANYGYTF. The full variable domain, rest sourced from reference TRBV18 and TRBJ1-2, is NAGVMQNPRHLVRRRGQEARLRCSPMKGHSHVYWYRQLPEEGLKFMVYLQKENIIDESGMPKERFSAEFPKEGPSILRIQQVVRGDSAAYFCASSPRQAANYGYTFGSGTRLTVV.

The rearrangement links TRBV27 to TRBJ1-5; unclear D gene. The CDR3 has 13 residues. Trimming took 2 bases from V and 6 from J, leaving 8 bases between them. The germline V gene encodes CDR1 MNHEY and CDR2 SMNVEV (reference sequence). Here the CDR3 DNA reads TGTGCCAGCAGTTTAGAGTGGAGTCAGCCCCAGCATTTT. This codes for CASSLEWSQPQHF.

V usage is TRBV16 and J usage is TRBJ2-7; D might be TRBD1 (6 bases). The CDR3 covers 15 residues. Germline lookup yields CDR1 KGHSY and CDR2 FQNENV. The germline V and J ends were trimmed by 2 bases and 5 bases, with 16 bases remaining between them. This CDR3 reads CASSQVRGLVDEQYF. The CDR3 DNA reads TGTGCCAGCAGCCAAGTCAGGGGTCTTGTGGACGAGCAGTACTTC.

The V and J genes are TRBV27 and TRBJ2-7, with 12 bases matching TRBD2. CDR1 is MNHEY and CDR2 is SMNVEV in the germline V gene (reference sequence). V lost 2 bases to trimming and J lost 10 bases; unmatched junction nucleotides: 9. The length of the CDR3 is 15 residues. This CDR3 reads CASSLGRLAGEVQYF. For the CDR3, the DNA is TGTGCCAGCAGTTTAGGGAGACTAGCGGGAGAGGTACAGTACTTC.